A selection of T cell receptor beta chains follows, all from one sample in a study of blood T cell repertoires in COVID-19. TCRdb's copy holds only in-frame clones and misses some; the assay was immunoSEQ multiplex PCR. This repertoire shows around 700,000 clones, 90% found once; its top ten account for 0.2% to 0.3%. Sample: peripheral blood. The source is a woman between 18 and 29 years old with acute or convalescent COVID-19. Each CDR3 is given with its conserved first and last residue. Fields, in order: J gene, V gene, CDR3 protein.

>TRBJ2-5|TRBV2
CAKGLAGRKTQYF
>TRBJ1-1|TRBV10-1
CASCDGYTEAFF
>TRBJ2-7|TRBV7-9
CASSQPGPIYEQYF
>TRBJ1-2|TRBV6-2/TRBV6-3
CASSYLGGHGYTF
>TRBJ2-1|TRBV6-5
CASTTRGPSYNEQFF
>TRBJ2-7|TRBV5-5
CASSLSGSPEQYF
>TRBJ1-2|TRBV5-6
CASSLTGGYTF
>TRBJ1-4|TRBV19
CASSNTTGPFEKLFF
>TRBJ2-3|TRBV15
CATSRTGDTDTQYF
>TRBJ2-2|TRBV13
CASTQGPNTGELFF
>TRBJ1-4|TRBV6-5
CASSPLGSNEKLFF
>TRBJ1-2|TRBV11-2
CASSLDFFGQGGGYTF
>TRBJ1-3|TRBV5-1
CASSRRTGGSGNTIYF
>TRBJ2-1|TRBV4-3
CASRNQDRGSYNEQFF
>TRBJ2-1|TRBV7-9
CASSLDLSYNEQFF
>TRBJ1-1|TRBV18
CASSPPSYTEAFF
>TRBJ1-1|TRBV20-1
CSASVRTTVNTEAFF
>TRBJ1-1|TRBV19
CASSAGDRGFLRGNTEAFF
>TRBJ2-7|TRBV3-1/TRBV3-2
CASSRDSPYEQYF